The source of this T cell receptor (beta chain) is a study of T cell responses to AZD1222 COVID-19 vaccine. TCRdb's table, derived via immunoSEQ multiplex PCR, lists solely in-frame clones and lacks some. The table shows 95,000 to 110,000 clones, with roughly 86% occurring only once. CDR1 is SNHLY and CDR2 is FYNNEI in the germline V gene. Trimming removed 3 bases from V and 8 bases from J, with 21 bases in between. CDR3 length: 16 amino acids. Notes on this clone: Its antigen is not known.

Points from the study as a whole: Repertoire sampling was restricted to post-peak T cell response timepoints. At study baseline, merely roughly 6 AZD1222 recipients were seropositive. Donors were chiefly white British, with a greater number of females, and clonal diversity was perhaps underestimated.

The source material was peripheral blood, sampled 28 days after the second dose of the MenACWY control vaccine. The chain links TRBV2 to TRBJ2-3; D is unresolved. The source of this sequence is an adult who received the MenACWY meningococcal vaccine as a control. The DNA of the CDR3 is TGTGCCAGCAGTGAGAGACATTCAGTTCATAGAGTTACGCAGTATTTT. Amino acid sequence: CASSERHSVHRVTQYF.